This T cell receptor (beta chain) was captured in a study of Ad26.COV2.S vaccination and SARS-CoV-2 variants. In the study overall: Participants got Ad26.COV2.S intramuscularly, once or twice 56 days apart. Study-level results: Researchers reported similar non-spike TCR breadth in vaccine and placebo recipients. The authors reported substantial breadth in spike-specific CD8+ and CD4+ T cell responses after vaccination.

To note about this clone: Its specificity is unknown.

Treatment reported: some 19 received Ad26.COV2.S at low or high dose, single or two shots; about 5 received placebo; per-sample allocation not given. Day 63 after the first injection of vaccine or placebo was the sampling time. The ends were cut back, 5 bases at V and 5 bases at J, with 6 bases in the middle. The germline V gene encodes CDR1 SQVTM and CDR2 ANQGSEA. There are 10 residues in the CDR3. The method was immunoSEQ multiplex PCR; TCRdb's version includes in-frame clones alone and lacks a portion of them. The sample holds roughly 680,000 clones; roughly nine tenths are singletons and the top ten take nearly 1.5%.

The specimen was peripheral blood, collected in a trial of Ad26.COV2.S vaccine versus placebo. The receptor comes from a person between 18 and 59 years old who received the Ad26.COV2.S COVID-19 vaccine or a placebo. The genes are TRBV29-1 and TRBJ1-1; D is uncertain. CDR3: CSVMGTEAFF. Here the CDR3 DNA reads TGCAGCGTTATGGGGACTGAAGCTTTCTTT.